These 23 T cell receptor beta chains were sequenced from one sample in a study of CD8+CD57+ T cells in acquired aplastic anemia. CDR3 and TCR beta VDJ profiling relied on a genomic DNA template. One entry per CDR3 protein results from TCRdb running MiXCR on the reads. The profile shows 150,000 to 200,000 distinct CDR3 sequences, 45% to 50% of them singletons. Patients included in sequencing had previously demonstrated CD8+CD57+ cell expansion by flow cytometry. Sequencing input: sorted CD4+, CD8+, or CD8+CD57+ T cells (not recorded which) from PBMCs. These receptors were obtained from a human donor with aplastic anemia.

This clonotype was counted ten times or more. The rearrangement joins TRBV19 to TRBJ1-4; tentatively, D is TRBD1 (6 bases). Trimming took off 7 bases at V and 12 bases at J, with 12 bases between the two ends. This CDR3 has 11 residues. Looked up from germline, CDR1 is LNHDA and CDR2 is SQIVND (reference sequence). This chain's CDR3 is CASMQTGELFF. The CDR3 DNA reads as TGTGCCAGTATGCAGACAGGAGAACTGTTTTTT.

The V and J genes are TRBV5-1 and TRBJ1-5, with a tentative D call TRBD1 (5 bases). CDR1 and CDR2 from the germline V gene are SGHRS and YFSETQ. V lost 3 bases and J lost 4, with 11 bases in between. The CDR3 consists of 14 residues. CDR3 in DNA: TGCGCCAGCAGCTACGACAGTAAAAATCAGCCCCAGCATTTT. Amino acids: CASSYDSKNQPQHF.

The chain is built from TRBV10-3 and TRBJ1-6; D gene ambiguous. The CDR3 spans 13 residues. Trimming cost V 8 bases and J 0 bases, with 5 bases left between them. Germline V gene lookup returns CDR1 ENHRY and CDR2 SYGVKD. The DNA of the CDR3 is TGTGCCATCTCAAGCTCCTATAATTCACCCCTCCACTTT. Translating gives CAISSSYNSPLHF.

This chain's CDR3 is CASSYHRASYEQYF. CDR3 bases: TGTGCCAGCAGCTACCACAGGGCCTCCTACGAGCAGTACTTC. The rearrangement uses TRBV13 and TRBJ2-7, with D possibly matching TRBD1 (6 bases). The CDR3 spans 14 residues. In germline, CDR1 is PRHDT, CDR2 FYEKMQ (reference sequence). With 4 bases removed from V and 0 bases from J, the gap between germline ends came to 10 bases.

The chain links TRBV27 to TRBJ2-1; D call uncertain. CDR3 length: 12 amino acids. Trimming took off 1 base at V and 7 bases at J, with 5 bases between the two ends. Germline V gene lookup returns CDR1 MNHEY and CDR2 SMNVEV (reference sequence). CDR3 residues: CASSLYGNEQFF. Here the CDR3 DNA reads TGTGCCAGCAGTTTATACGGGAATGAGCAGTTCTTC.

This clonotype has at least ten counts. This chain uses TRBV29-1 with TRBJ2-7, with TRBD1 matching over 8 bases. With 4 bases clipped from V and 4 bases from J, the junction kept 6 bases outside the gene matches. CDR3 length: 13 amino acids. CDR1 and CDR2 from the germline V gene are SQVTM and ANQGSEA. CDR3 nucleotides: TGCAGCGTTGGACAGGGGTCTCCGTACGAGCAGTACTTC. As protein: CSVGQGSPYEQYF.

The genes are TRBV9 and TRBJ2-7, with 10 bases that match TRBD2. This CDR3 has 19 residues. Germline lookup yields CDR1 SGDLS and CDR2 YYNGEE. Trimming at V came to 0 bases and at J to 2 bases, leaving 14 bases not matched to a gene. CDR3 sequence (DNA): TGTGCCAGCAGCGTAGGAACAGCGGGAGGGCCGAGTATTCCCTACGAGCAGTACTTC. Amino acid sequence: CASSVGTAGGPSIPYEQYF. Based on the CDR3 plus reference TRBV9 and TRBJ2-7, the full variable domain is DSGVTQTPKHLITATGQRVTLRCSPRSGDLSVYWYQQSLDQGLQFLIQYYNGEERAKGNILERFSAQQFPDLHSELNLSSLELGDSALYFCASSVGTAGGPSIPYEQYFGPGTRLTVT.

The chain combines TRBV12-3 or TRBV12-4 with TRBJ1-5, with TRBD1 as a possible D gene (5 bases). Trimming removed 3 bases at V and 3 bases at J, with 9 bases between. The CDR3 extends over 14 amino acids. CDR3 DNA: TGTGCCAGCAGTTTCGGGGGGGACAATCAGCCCCAGCATTTT. Amino acids: CASSFGGDNQPQHF.

V is TRBV5-4 and J is TRBJ2-7, with TRBD1 identical over 9 bases. J lost 3 bases, V lost 4 bases, and 5 bases had no gene match. The CDR3 contains 14 residues. CDR1 is SGHNT, CDR2 YYREEE, per germline (reference sequence). As DNA, the CDR3 is TGTGCCAGCAGCCAGCCGGGACAGGGCTACGAGCAGTACTTC. Its translation is CASSQPGQGYEQYF.

J is TRBJ1-1 and V is TRBV10-3, with D unresolved. Germline V gene data show CDR1 as ENHRY and CDR2 as SYGVKD. V lost 0 bases to trimming and J lost 4 bases, with 6 bases between them. This CDR3 contains 13 residues. CDR3 DNA sequence: TGTGCCATCAGTGAGTCGCTGGGCACTGAAGCTTTCTTT. Translating gives CAISESLGTEAFF.

In the case of this clonotype: A much larger clone sits a single nucleotide away, making a read error possible. The chain is built from TRBV6-1 and TRBJ2-7, with 9 bases fitting TRBD2. The CDR3 length is 14 residues. V lost 4 bases and J lost 3; bases outside the gene matches: 4. Germline-derived CDR1 and CDR2 are MNHNS and SASEGT. CDR3 amino acids: CASSAGGGDYEQYF. Here the CDR3 DNA reads TGTGCCAGCAGTGCCGGCGGGGGGGACTACGAGCAGTACTTC.

This clonotype was picked up many times. This chain uses TRBV12-3 or TRBV12-4 with TRBJ2-7, with 8 bases aligning to TRBD1. Trimming removed 6 bases from V and 7 bases from J; junction bases left unmatched: 5. The CDR3 has 12 amino acids. In DNA form, the CDR3 reads TGTGCCAGCAGGTCCGACAGGGGAGAGCAGTACTTC. Encoded protein: CASRSDRGEQYF.

This clonotype occurred many times. The chain is built from TRBV9 and TRBJ2-1, with 9 bases that match TRBD1. The trim removed 3 bases at V and 4 bases at J, leaving 8 bases unmatched. CDR1 SGDLS and CDR2 YYNGEE come from the germline V gene. The CDR3 is 16 amino acids. CDR3 DNA sequence: TGTGCCAGCAGCGCGAGCGGGACAGGGACTTACAATGAGCAGTTCTTC. Its protein product is CASSASGTGTYNEQFF.

Ten or more counts support this clonotype. CDR3 amino acids: CSARGLAGVYEQYF. DNA for the CDR3: TGCAGTGCTAGGGGACTAGCGGGAGTCTACGAGCAGTACTTC. V is TRBV20-1 and J is TRBJ2-7; 14 bases fit TRBD2. This CDR3 region has 14 residues. Trimming removed 3 bases from V and 3 bases from J; junction bases left unmatched: 1. CDR1 is DFQATT and CDR2 is SNEGSKA in the germline V gene (reference sequence).

This chain joins TRBV15 and TRBJ1-6, with 9 positions matching TRBD1. Germline V gene data show CDR1 as LNHNV and CDR2 as YYDKDF (reference sequence). The length of the CDR3 is 16 residues. V shed 3 bases and J 10 bases; nucleotides not matched to a gene: 10. The CDR3 is CATSSLGTGSGSPLHF. The CDR3 nucleotides read TGTGCCACCAGCAGTTTAGGGACAGGGAGCGGATCACCCCTCCACTTT.

There are many counts of this clonotype. The gene calls are TRBV4-3 and TRBJ1-2, with 7 positions matching TRBD1. Germline V CDR1 and CDR2: LGHNA, YSLEER. The ends lost 1 base at V and 3 bases at J; junction bases unmatched: 11. CDR3 length: 17 residues. The CDR3: CASSQGYGTALYYGYTF. In DNA, the CDR3 is TGCGCCAGCAGCCAAGGCTATGGGACAGCCCTTTACTATGGCTACACCTTC.

This clonotype has ten or more counts. This sequence joins TRBV5-1 and TRBJ2-1, with TRBD2 matching over 7 bases. CDR3 length: 15 amino acids. J was trimmed by 6 bases and V by 0 bases; bases with no gene match: 6. In germline, CDR1 is SGHRS, CDR2 YFSETQ. CDR3 region: CASSLGAGVSNEQFF. The CDR3, as DNA: TGCGCCAGCAGCTTGGGCGCGGGAGTAAGCAATGAGCAGTTCTTC.

Comment on this clonotype: This may be a read error, as it is one base from a much larger clone. The chain combines TRBV11-2 with TRBJ2-6; TRBD2 is a possible D gene (6 bases). The length of the CDR3 is 17 residues. In germline, CDR1 is SGHAT, CDR2 FQNNGV. Trimming took 3 bases from V and 2 from J, leaving 14 bases between them. Here the CDR3 reads CASSLGGALTGANVLTF. CDR3 nucleotides: TGTGCCAGCAGCTTGGGGGGAGCACTGACTGGGGCCAACGTCCTGACTTTC.

This clonotype was observed a handful of times. The chain employs TRBV3-1 and TRBJ2-7, with 7 bases identical to TRBD2. Germline V gives CDR1 LGHDT, CDR2 YNNKEL (reference sequence). CDR3 length: 17 residues. V shed 4 bases and J 2 bases; nucleotides not matched to a gene: 14. CDR3 coding DNA: TGTGCCAGCAGCCTCGTTCGGGGCGGGAGTTCCCCCTACGAGCAGTACTTC. Translated: CASSLVRGGSSPYEQYF.

J is TRBJ1-4 and V is TRBV5-5; no clear D gene. This CDR3 is built from 14 residues. The V end was cut by 2 bases, the J end by 7 bases, with 12 bases between. From germline, CDR1 is SGHKS and CDR2 YYEKEE (reference sequence). The CDR3 bases are TGTGCCAGCAGCTTTTCCGGACCACCTGAAAAACTGTTTTTT. Amino acids: CASSFSGPPEKLFF.

This clonotype was observed many times. This rearrangement joins TRBV5-5 to TRBJ2-2; 8 bases match TRBD1. Germline CDR1 SGHKS, CDR2 YYEKEE (reference sequence). The CDR3 has 14 residues. V lost 2 bases and J lost 7; bases outside the gene matches: 4. DNA of the CDR3: TGTGCCAGCAGCTTTGGACAGGGAATCGGGGAGCTGTTTTTT. This translates into CASSFGQGIGELFF.

The chain uses TRBV9 and TRBJ1-6, with D maybe TRBD1 (6 bases). From germline, CDR1 is SGDLS and CDR2 YYNGEE. Trimming removed 7 bases from V and 9 bases from J, with 8 bases in between. This CDR3 spans 11 amino acids. CDR3 bases: TGTGCCAGCGGGGGCTTTTCACCCCTCCACTTT. Translated: CASGGFSPLHF. Supplemented by reference TRBV9 and TRBJ1-6, the full variable domain reads DSGVTQTPKHLITATGQRVTLRCSPRSGDLSVYWYQQSLDQGLQFLIQYYNGEERAKGNILERFSAQQFPDLHSELNLSSLELGDSALYFCASGGFSPLHFGNGTRLTVT.

This chain connects TRBV10-3 to TRBJ2-3; TRBD1 is a possible D gene (6 bases). CDR3 length: 15 amino acids. Per germline, CDR1 ENHRY and CDR2 SYGVKD. V lost 6 bases and J 4 bases, leaving 17 bases between the germline ends. The CDR3 here is CAISDQGWGPDTQYF. The CDR3 nucleotides are TGTGCCATCAGCGACCAGGGATGGGGGCCAGATACGCAGTATTTT.